What follows are 30 T cell receptor beta chains derived from one specimen sequenced in a study of cytomegalovirus exposure and HLA in healthy donors. PCR involved 60 Vbeta and 13 Jbeta primers. Using immunoSEQ multiplex PCR, the repertoire was profiled, and TCRdb retains in-frame clones only, with some absent. The data hold approximately 120,000 clones, with around 74% observed a single time. Material: PBMCs. Receptor source: a man aged 25-45 years in good health and CMV-seronegative.

The chain has TRBV30 and TRBJ2-2; 7 bases line up with TRBD2. CDR1 and CDR2 from the germline V gene are GTSNPN and SVGIG (reference sequence). Losses at the gene ends were 3 bases for V and 2 bases for J; bases not matched to a gene: 6. There are 15 residues in the CDR3. The DNA of the CDR3 is TGTGCCTGGAGGGAAAGCGGGGCAAACACCGGGGAGCTGTTTTTT. It is translated as CAWRESGANTGELFF.

This rearrangement joins TRBV7-2 to TRBJ1-2; possible D gene TRBD1, 6 bases. Germline values: CDR1 SGHTA, CDR2 FQGNSA. This CDR3 region has 15 residues. The ends were cut back, 2 bases at V and 0 bases at J, with 10 bases in the middle. The chain's CDR3 is CASSLPQGANYGYTF. Here the CDR3 DNA reads TGTGCCAGCAGCTTACCACAGGGAGCTAACTATGGCTACACCTTC.

The rearrangement links TRBV4-2 to TRBJ2-7, with D uncertain. The CDR3 is 13 amino acids. V was shortened by 4 bases and J by 0 bases, with 7 bases between the two germline ends. The germline CDR1 and CDR2 sequences are LGHNA and YNFKEQ. CDR3 loop: CASSLRTSYEQYF. The CDR3 region has the DNA TGTGCCAGCAGCCTCAGAACCTCCTACGAGCAGTACTTC.

The genes are TRBV27 and TRBJ2-7, with 7 positions matching TRBD2. The V gene end was trimmed by 5 bases and the J gene end by 4 bases; junction bases not matched to a gene: 5. CDR1 is MNHEY and CDR2 is SMNVEV in the germline V gene (reference sequence). CDR3 size: 13 residues. In nucleotides, the CDR3 is TGTGCCAGCAGTCCGGGGGGAGTGTACGAGCAGTACTTC. It yields the protein CASSPGGVYEQYF.

This clone was seen a few times. CDR3 sequence: CASSLDRDRVTDTQYF. The CDR3 nucleotides are TGCGCCAGCAGCTTGGACCGGGACAGGGTGACAGATACGCAGTATTTT. The V gene is TRBV5-1, the J gene TRBJ2-3; TRBD1 agrees at 9 bases. This CDR3 spans 16 amino acids. CDR1 is SGHRS and CDR2 is YFSETQ in the germline V gene. V lost 0 bases, J lost 3 bases, and 5 bases stayed unmatched.

As DNA, the CDR3 is TGCAGCGTCGCCGAGGACTACGAGCAGTACTTC. Its translation is CSVAEDYEQYF. The chain recombines TRBV29-1 with TRBJ2-7; no clear D gene. Germline V lookup: CDR1 SQVTM, CDR2 ANQGSEA. Trimming removed 6 bases from V and 3 bases from J, with 9 bases in between. CDR3 size: 11 residues.

This chain joins TRBV19 and TRBJ1-1; D is possibly TRBD1 (5 bases). V was shortened by 7 bases and J by 5 bases, with 26 bases between the two germline ends. The CDR3 is 17 amino acids. Germline V lookup: CDR1 LNHDA, CDR2 SQIVND (reference sequence). CDR3 in amino acids: CASNNLGGREGKTEAFF. The CDR3 DNA reads as TGTGCCAGTAATAATCTCGGCGGCAGGGAAGGAAAAACTGAAGCTTTCTTT.

The V and J genes are TRBV5-1 and TRBJ2-7, with 8 bases aligning to TRBD1. CDR1 and CDR2 from the germline V gene are SGHRS and YFSETQ. V was pared by 1 base and J by 2 bases, with 5 bases of the junction left unmatched. The length of the CDR3 is 15 residues. This CDR3 reads CASSLRQGRAYEQYF. The CDR3 DNA reads TGCGCCAGCAGCTTGAGACAGGGGAGAGCCTACGAGCAGTACTTC.

For the CDR3, the DNA is TGTGCCAGCAGCTTATGGGAGAGCAATCAGCCCCAGCATTTT. It codes for CASSLWESNQPQHF. The rearrangement joins TRBV7-6 to TRBJ1-5; D is undetermined. Trimming stripped 2 bases from V and 1 base from J, with 6 bases between. The CDR3 runs to 14 residues. Germline V gene data show CDR1 as SGHVS and CDR2 as FNYEAQ.

V is TRBV4-3 and J is TRBJ2-3; D may be TRBD2 (7 bases). The germline V gene has CDR1 LGHNA and CDR2 YSLEER. The CDR3 length is 17 residues. Trimming shortened V by 0 bases and J by 5 bases, and 18 bases separated the two germline ends. This CDR3 reads CASSQERGGAEEDTQYF. DNA for the CDR3: TGCGCCAGCAGCCAAGAACGTGGGGGGGCAGAAGAAGATACGCAGTATTTT.

This clone was detected only a few times. The chain is built from TRBV28 and TRBJ1-2; TRBD1 agrees at 9 bases. The germline CDR1 and CDR2 sequences are MDHEN and SYDVKM. The CDR3 runs to 15 residues. J lost 7 bases, V lost 4 bases, and 10 bases had no gene match. CDR3 region: CASSSKTGGASGYTF. Here the CDR3 DNA reads TGTGCCAGCAGTTCAAAAACAGGGGGCGCATCTGGCTACACCTTC.

This clone is a singleton in its sample. CDR3: CAWTSRLAGYQETQYF. CDR3 in DNA: TGTGCCTGGACGTCCCGACTAGCGGGCTACCAAGAGACCCAGTACTTC. The chain carries TRBV30 and TRBJ2-5; 10 bases line up with TRBD2. Germline assignment: CDR1 GTSNPN and CDR2 SVGIG (reference sequence). The CDR3 consists of 16 residues. With 4 bases clipped from V and 0 bases from J, the junction kept 8 bases outside the gene matches.

The V and J genes are TRBV27 and TRBJ2-7, with D perhaps matching TRBD1 (5 bases). This CDR3 has 13 residues. Trimming pared 2 bases from V and 2 bases from J, leaving 7 bases between. Germline CDR1 reads MNHEY; CDR2 reads SMNVEV (reference sequence). The CDR3 spells CASSLDRTYEQYF. CDR3 DNA sequence: TGTGCCAGCAGTTTAGACAGAACCTACGAGCAGTACTTC.

The chain combines TRBV2 with TRBJ1-5; 7 bases are shared with TRBD1. The CDR3 consists of 15 residues. Germline loops: CDR1 SNHLY, CDR2 FYNNEI. V lost 7 bases and J lost 7; bases outside the gene matches: 13. The CDR3 reads CASTGGKGANQPQHF. As DNA, the CDR3 is TGTGCCAGCACTGGGGGTAAGGGGGCCAACCAGCCCCAGCATTTT.

V usage is TRBV5-1 and J usage is TRBJ2-3; D may be TRBD1 (6 bases). The CDR3 spans 15 residues. CDR1 is SGHRS and CDR2 is YFSETQ in the germline V gene. Trimming stripped 5 bases from V and 0 bases from J, with 13 bases between. CDR3 nucleotide sequence: TGCGCCAGCAGATATATCAGGGGCAGCACAGATACGCAGTATTTT. The encoded protein is CASRYIRGSTDTQYF.

This clone has only a few counts. The chain joins TRBV11-3 to TRBJ2-7; D call uncertain. Germline V gene data show CDR1 as SGHNT and CDR2 as YENEEA. The CDR3 covers 9 residues. V was pared by 5 bases and J by 9 bases, with 5 bases between. The chain's CDR3 is CASSPVQYF. The CDR3 coding sequence is TGTGCCAGCAGCCCCGTGCAGTACTTC. The full variable domain, its missing parts supplied by reference TRBV11-3 and TRBJ2-7, is EAGVVQSPRYKIIEKKQPVAFWCNPISGHNTLYWYLQNLGQGPELLIRYENEEAVDDSQLPKDRFSAERLKGVDSTLKIQPAELGDSAVYLCASSPVQYFGPGTRLTVT.

The J gene is TRBJ1-2, the V gene TRBV15, with 8 bases matching TRBD1. This CDR3 region has 16 residues. V trimming: 4 bases; J trimming: 2 bases; junction bases outside the gene matches: 9. Germline CDR1 reads LNHNV; CDR2 reads YYDKDF (reference sequence). CDR3 sequence reads: CATSNLGQGGNYGYTF. The CDR3 DNA sequence: TGTGCCACCAGCAATTTAGGACAGGGCGGAAACTATGGCTACACCTTC.

The DNA for the CDR3 is TGTGCCTGGAGTGTGACTTGGCAGCCCCAGCATTTT. This codes for CAWSVTWQPQHF. The V call is TRBV30, the J call TRBJ1-5; D is unclear. The germline CDR1 and CDR2 sequences are GTSNPN and SVGIG (reference sequence). V was clipped by 0 bases and J by 7 bases, with 7 bases between them. This CDR3 is 12 amino acids long.

There are a few counts of this clone. The chain is built from TRBV20-1 and TRBJ2-3; D is possibly TRBD2 (6 bases). The CDR3 length is 10 residues. Germline V gene data show CDR1 as DFQATT and CDR2 as SNEGSKA (reference sequence). CDR3 protein: CSAGRTTQYF. The CDR3 coding sequence is TGCAGCGCGGGGCGCACTACGCAGTATTTT.

The sample holds one count of this clone. The rearrangement uses TRBV4-1 and TRBJ2-7; 16 bases match TRBD2. The germline V gene encodes CDR1 MGHRA and CDR2 YSYEKL. The CDR3 has 19 residues. V lost 2 bases and J lost 7; bases outside the gene matches: 14. DNA of the CDR3: TGCGCCAGCAGCCAAATGGGGACTAGCGGGAGGGCCGTGTTGGGGGAGCAGTACTTC. Protein sequence: CASSQMGTSGRAVLGEQYF.

This chain connects TRBV4-2 to TRBJ2-4, with D possibly matching TRBD1 (6 bases). The CDR3 is 14 amino acids. V lost 4 bases and J 5 bases, leaving 12 bases between the germline ends. The germline V gene has CDR1 LGHNA and CDR2 YNFKEQ. The CDR3 DNA follows: TGTGCCAGCAGCCGACGACAGGAGGAAAACATTCAGTACTTC. Translated, it gives CASSRRQEENIQYF.

This clone has a single count. V gene TRBV28 combines with J gene TRBJ1-4; D is undetermined. From germline, CDR1 is MDHEN and CDR2 SYDVKM. CDR3 length equals 14 residues. With 6 bases removed from V and 7 bases from J, the gap between germline ends came to 15 bases. This CDR3 reads CASSPLSRGEKLFF. The CDR3 bases are TGTGCCAGCAGCCCGCTATCCCGGGGTGAAAAACTGTTTTTT. Using reference TRBV28 and TRBJ1-4 for the parts outside the CDR3, the full variable domain is DVKVTQSSRYLVKRTGEKVFLECVQDMDHENMFWYRQDPGLGLRLIYFSYDVKMKEKGDIPEGYSVSREKKERFSLILESASTNQTSMYLCASSPLSRGEKLFFGSGTQLSVL.

The chain has TRBV4-3 and TRBJ2-5; no definite D call. Trimming shortened V by 3 bases and J by 1 base, and 12 bases separated the two germline ends. The germline V gene has CDR1 LGHNA and CDR2 YSLEER. The CDR3 has 15 residues. The CDR3 bases are TGCGCCAGCAGCCATGCGGCTGGCGGCCAAGAGACCCAGTACTTC. Encoded protein: CASSHAAGGQETQYF.

This clone has only one observation. The chain combines TRBV28 with TRBJ1-4; D gene ambiguous. Trimming pared 10 bases from V and 8 bases from J, leaving 8 bases between. Per the germline V gene, CDR1 is MDHEN and CDR2 is SYDVKM. The CDR3 length is 10 residues. CDR3 in amino acids: CATGWEKLFF. Here the CDR3 DNA reads TGTGCCACCGGTTGGGAAAAACTGTTTTTT.

The V gene is TRBV11-3, the J gene TRBJ2-7; perhaps TRBD1 as D (5 bases). The CDR3 is 15 amino acids. The V gene lost 5 bases and the J gene lost 2 bases, with 16 bases spanning the gap. Germline lookup yields CDR1 SGHNT and CDR2 YENEEA. The CDR3 loop is CASSPTTGAPYEQYF. In DNA, the CDR3 is TGTGCCAGCAGCCCCACCACAGGAGCACCCTACGAGCAGTACTTC.

This clone was seen a handful of times. One end of the junction is discordant with germline, which a read error may explain. The chain has TRBV6-4 and TRBJ2-3; 12 bases agree with TRBD1. Germline CDR1 is MRHNA and CDR2 is SNTAGT. The CDR3 contains 15 residues. The CDR3 region is CASTDGTGGTDKQYF. CDR3 nucleotides: TGTGCCAGCACTGACGGGACAGGGGGCACAGATAAGCAGTATTTT.

The chain combines TRBV2 with TRBJ2-3; TRBD2 matches 7 bases. Germline V gives CDR1 SNHLY, CDR2 FYNNEI. V shed 6 bases, J shed 4 bases, and the junction held 10 bases outside the gene matches. This CDR3 is built from 15 residues. Here the CDR3 DNA reads TGTGCCAGCAGCGAAACGCCGGGGGGATCAGATACGCAGTATTTT. It encodes CASSETPGGSDTQYF. The full variable domain, completed using reference TRBV2 and TRBJ2-3, is EPEVTQTPSHQVTQMGQEVILRCVPISNHLYFYWYRQILGQKVEFLVSFYNNEISEKSEIFDDQFSVERPDGSNFTLKIRSTKLEDSAMYFCASSETPGGSDTQYFGPGTRLTVL.

This clone was seen a handful of times. The chain carries TRBV7-6 and TRBJ2-2, with 15 bases fitting TRBD2. CDR1 is SGHVS and CDR2 is FNYEAQ in the germline V gene. CDR3 size: 19 residues. With V trimmed by 5 bases and J by 5 bases, 12 bases remained unmatched. The CDR3 DNA reads TGTGCCAGCAGCCAGACGGGACTAGCGGGGGGACTCGGGACCGGGGAGCTGTTTTTT. Amino acids: CASSQTGLAGGLGTGELFF.

In its sample, this clone was seen a few times. V gene TRBV28 combines with J gene TRBJ1-2; D is uncertain. In germline, CDR1 is MDHEN, CDR2 SYDVKM. The V end lost 4 bases, the J end lost 1 base, and 10 bases lay between the germline ends. This CDR3 has 14 residues. CDR3 in amino acids: CASSSRLVNYGYTF. Here the CDR3 DNA reads TGTGCCAGCAGTTCCCGGTTAGTTAACTATGGCTACACCTTC.

The count of this clone is one. The chain uses TRBV7-2 and TRBJ1-2; D is uncertain. The CDR3 contains 15 residues. Germline values: CDR1 SGHTA, CDR2 FQGNSA. Trimming took 2 bases from V and 0 from J, leaving 10 bases between them. CDR3 coding DNA: TGTGCCAGCAGCTTAATAGGCGGATCTAACTATGGCTACACCTTC. Translation gives CASSLIGGSNYGYTF.